The 32 T cell receptor beta chains below come from one sample, sequenced in a study of cytomegalovirus exposure and HLA in healthy donors (dated by TCRdb to about 2017). Libraries were made using the immunoSEQ multiplex PCR assay. The multiplex PCR relied on a mix of 60 forward primers for TCR Vbeta segments and 13 reverse primers for TCR Jbeta segments. TCRdb limited this immuneACCESS table to in-frame rearrangements with V and J called. A share of clones is missing; checked studies link under half to unresolved V genes, and the rest is unexplained. For this sample there are 100,000 to 150,000 clones; over 9.5% appear just once. Around 5% of the sample is taken by the ten largest. Sequenced input: PBMCs. These receptors all come from a young woman in good health and CMV-seropositive.

This clone was counted a few times. The chain carries TRBV13 and TRBJ2-1; weak D call: TRBD2 (7 bases). V gave up 2 bases and J gave up 8 bases, with 22 bases separating them. The CDR3 runs 17 residues. Germline-derived CDR1 and CDR2 are PRHDT and FYEKMQ (reference sequence). For the CDR3, the DNA is TGTGCCAGCAGCTTAAATGTGGCAGGGGCGGGAGACGATGAGCAGTTCTTC. Translation: CASSLNVAGAGDDEQFF.

This clone has a handful of counts. V usage is TRBV28 and J usage is TRBJ1-4; D may be TRBD1 (5 bases). CDR3 length equals 15 residues. Trimming pared 2 bases from V and 8 bases from J, leaving 15 bases between. The germline gives CDR1 MDHEN, CDR2 SYDVKM. CDR3 DNA sequence: TGTGCCAGCAGTTTACCGGGGGAATTAGGGGAAAAACTGTTTTTT. It yields the protein CASSLPGELGEKLFF.

To note about this clone: It is unclear where the CDR3 begins or ends on the DNA, so no DNA is shown, and the CDR3 is as TCRdb lists it. The chain couples TRBV28 to TRBJ2-7; no DNA check was done on the table's D call, TRBD2. The germline V gene has CDR1 MDHEN and CDR2 SYDVKM. Counting both end residues, the CDR3 totals 12 amino acids. The CDR3 reads CASSSSGNEQYF.

This clone was observed a handful of times. The chain has TRBV7-3 and TRBJ1-1; D gene unclear. This CDR3 has 13 residues. Germline V CDR1 and CDR2: SGHTA, FQGTGA. V was cut by 5 bases and J by 2 bases, with 9 bases left in between. The chain's CDR3 is CASSRDRNTEAFF. The CDR3 region has the DNA TGTGCCAGCAGCCGCGATCGAAACACTGAAGCTTTCTTT. Based on the CDR3 plus reference TRBV7-3 and TRBJ1-1, the full variable domain is GAGVSQTPSNKVTEKGKYVELRCDPISGHTALYWYRQSLGQGPEFLIYFQGTGAADDSGLPNDRFFAVRPEGSVSTLKIQRTERGDSAVYLCASSRDRNTEAFFGQGTRLTVV.

This clone was counted only a few times. The J gene is TRBJ2-7, the V gene TRBV5-6, with TRBD1 identical over 7 bases. V lost 0 bases, J lost 2 bases, and 2 bases stayed unmatched. From germline, CDR1 is SGHDT and CDR2 YYEEEE. The CDR3 is 14 amino acids. CDR3: CASSLGGQTYEQYF. The CDR3 DNA reads TGTGCCAGCAGCTTGGGGGGACAGACCTACGAGCAGTACTTC.

The genes are TRBV27 and TRBJ2-7, with 10 positions matching TRBD2. The ends lost 0 bases at V and 2 bases at J; junction bases unmatched: 1. Germline V gene lookup returns CDR1 MNHEY and CDR2 SMNVEV (reference sequence). The CDR3 contains 15 residues. The CDR3 sequence is CASSLSLAGAYEQYF. The CDR3 coding sequence is TGTGCCAGCAGTTTATCGCTAGCGGGAGCCTACGAGCAGTACTTC.

This clone was seen only a few times. The rearrangement joins TRBV4-1 to TRBJ2-7, with D unresolved. The CDR3 length is 16 residues. V was clipped by 4 bases and J by 0 bases, with 16 bases between them. Germline V gene data show CDR1 as MGHRA and CDR2 as YSYEKL. CDR3 residues: CASSRDAPMSSYEQYF. DNA for the CDR3: TGCGCCAGCAGCCGAGACGCCCCGATGAGCTCCTACGAGCAGTACTTC.

The chain recombines TRBV7-6 with TRBJ2-7; the match to TRBD2 covers 7 bases. The length of the CDR3 is 15 residues. Germline V gene data show CDR1 as SGHVS and CDR2 as FNYEAQ. Losses at the gene ends were 5 bases for V and 5 bases for J; bases not matched to a gene: 12. The CDR3 bases are TGTGCCAGCAGCGAAACTAGCGCCCTAAGCCACGAGCAGTACTTC. The encoded protein is CASSETSALSHEQYF.

The chain joins TRBV2 to TRBJ2-1, with unresolved D. The germline V and J ends were trimmed by 10 bases and 13 bases, with 20 bases remaining between them. CDR3 length: 12 amino acids. Germline values: CDR1 SNHLY, CDR2 FYNNEI. The CDR3 DNA sequence: TGTGCCATAGCTAAAGACTCTTCCTCCCAGTTCTTC. It codes for CAIAKDSSSQFF.

In this sample, this clone turned up a few times. The chain is built from TRBV2 and TRBJ2-7, with 8 bases matching TRBD1. Germline values: CDR1 SNHLY, CDR2 FYNNEI. The V and J ends lost 4 bases and 0 bases, in that order; junction bases with no gene match: 5. This CDR3 is built from 15 residues. In DNA, the CDR3 is TGTGCCAGCAGTGGGCGACAGGGGAGCTCCTACGAGCAGTACTTC. This codes for CASSGRQGSSYEQYF.

The chain recombines TRBV2 with TRBJ1-1; D not certain. Trimming shortened V by 1 base and J by 0 bases, and 9 bases separated the two germline ends. The germline gives CDR1 SNHLY, CDR2 FYNNEI. This CDR3 contains 15 residues. CDR3 sequence reads: CASSEDSRMNTEAFF. CDR3 nucleotide sequence: TGTGCCAGCAGTGAAGATAGTCGTATGAACACTGAAGCTTTCTTT.

This clone has a handful of counts. The chain joins TRBV30 to TRBJ2-2; 7 bases fit TRBD1. This CDR3 is built from 14 residues. V lost 0 bases to trimming and J lost 6 bases; unmatched junction nucleotides: 4. The V gene's germline CDR1 is GTSNPN and CDR2 SVGIG (reference sequence). The CDR3 reads CAWSVHTGAGELFF. In nucleotides, the CDR3 is TGTGCCTGGAGTGTCCACACAGGGGCCGGGGAGCTGTTTTTT.

The chain uses TRBV7-8 and TRBJ1-5, with D possibly being TRBD1 (5 bases). The germline V gene encodes CDR1 SGHVS and CDR2 FQNEAQ. V was clipped by 5 bases and J by 3 bases, with 20 bases between them. CDR3 size: 17 residues. The CDR3 DNA reads as TGTGCCAGCAGCCAGGGCCCGTCAGGGCTGGACAATCAGCCCCAGCATTTT. This codes for CASSQGPSGLDNQPQHF.

The chain couples TRBV5-1 to TRBJ2-7; 10 bases align to TRBD1. From germline, CDR1 is SGHRS and CDR2 YFSETQ. The V and J ends lost 4 bases and 5 bases, in that order; junction bases with no gene match: 6. This CDR3 is built from 14 residues. CDR3 coding DNA: TGCGCCAGCAGCCTCCGGACAGGGGGAAACGAGCAGTACTTC. Protein product: CASSLRTGGNEQYF. The whole variable domain, remainder taken from reference TRBV5-1 and TRBJ2-7, is KAGVTQTPRYLIKTRGQQVTLSCSPISGHRSVSWYQQTPGQGLQFLFEYFSETQRNKGNFPGRFSGRQFSNSRSEMNVSTLELGDSALYLCASSLRTGGNEQYFGPGTRLTVT.

The chain couples TRBV15 to TRBJ1-1, with TRBD1 as a possible D gene (6 bases). CDR3 length equals 14 residues. CDR1 is LNHNV and CDR2 is YYDKDF in the germline V gene (reference sequence). V lost 1 base, J lost 1 base, and 7 bases lay in between. The CDR3 loop reads CATSRAGQNTEAFF. CDR3 DNA sequence: TGTGCCACCAGCAGAGCGGGACAGAACACTGAAGCTTTCTTT.

This clone was observed a few times. The chain links TRBV11-3 to TRBJ2-3; D unclear. The V end lost 2 bases, the J end lost 0 bases, and 9 bases lay between the germline ends. In germline, CDR1 is SGHNT, CDR2 YENEEA. The CDR3 contains 15 residues. CDR3 region: CASSLSLASTDTQYF. DNA of the CDR3: TGTGCCAGCAGCTTAAGTTTAGCTAGCACAGATACGCAGTATTTT.

The chain links TRBV5-1 to TRBJ1-4; D gene uncertain. The CDR3 covers 16 residues. The V end lost 3 bases, the J end lost 4 bases, and 16 bases lay between the germline ends. Germline assignment: CDR1 SGHRS and CDR2 YFSETQ. Here the CDR3 reads CASSSPLGESNEKLFF. The CDR3 DNA reads as TGCGCCAGCAGCTCCCCCCTCGGGGAGAGTAATGAAAAACTGTTTTTT.

The rearrangement uses TRBV6-4 and TRBJ1-2; the D is unclear. The germline V gene has CDR1 MRHNA and CDR2 SNTAGT. The CDR3 extends over 14 amino acids. The V end lost 2 bases, the J end lost 4 bases, and 11 bases lay between the germline ends. CDR3 nucleotides: TGTGCCAGCAGTGACCTCGGAGAGGCCTATGGCTACACCTTC. Translated: CASSDLGEAYGYTF.

This clone was detected many times. The gene calls are TRBV7-9 and TRBJ2-1, with 7 bases fitting TRBD2. The CDR3 length is 15 residues. Trimming cost V 5 bases and J 3 bases; bases outside gene matches: 7. Germline CDR1 SEHNR, CDR2 FQNEAQ (reference sequence). The CDR3 DNA sequence: TGTGCCAGCAGCCCCTGGTCTAGCGGCTACAATGAGCAGTTCTTC. Its translation: CASSPWSSGYNEQFF.

The chain uses TRBV30 and TRBJ2-7; no clear D. Germline CDR1 is GTSNPN and CDR2 is SVGIG (reference sequence). The CDR3 contains 11 residues. V lost 4 bases and J 7 bases, leaving 11 bases between the germline ends. In DNA form, the CDR3 reads TGTGCCTGGAATAAAGAACAAGAGCAGTACTTC. Translated: CAWNKEQEQYF.

This clone showed up just a few times. This sequence joins TRBV7-9 and TRBJ2-3; TRBD2 is a possible D gene (6 bases). Trimming removed 2 bases from V and 4 bases from J, with 10 bases in between. The CDR3 length is 14 residues. CDR1 is SEHNR and CDR2 is FQNEAQ in the germline V gene (reference sequence). CDR3 in amino acids: CASSLYGGADTQYF. CDR3 bases: TGTGCCAGCAGCTTATACGGAGGGGCAGATACGCAGTATTTT.

The rearrangement uses TRBV5-6 and TRBJ2-7; 7 bases fit TRBD1. The CDR3 is 13 amino acids. The germline V gene has CDR1 SGHDT and CDR2 YYEEEE. The junction had 6 bases not matched to a gene; V was cut back by 5 bases and J by 4 bases. CDR3 amino acids: CASSYATGYEQYF. CDR3 nucleotides: TGTGCCAGCAGTTACGCGACAGGGTACGAGCAGTACTTC. Based on the CDR3 plus reference TRBV5-6 and TRBJ2-7, the full variable domain is DAGVTQSPTHLIKTRGQQVTLRCSPKSGHDTVSWYQQALGQGPQFIFQYYEEEERQRGNFPDRFSGHQFPNYSSELNVNALLLGDSALYLCASSYATGYEQYFGPGTRLTVT.

This clone was found a few times. The V gene is TRBV5-6, the J gene TRBJ1-6; the D gene is possibly TRBD1 (5 bases). This CDR3 contains 16 residues. CDR1 SGHDT and CDR2 YYEEEE come from the germline V gene. V gave up 4 bases and J gave up 8 bases, with 19 bases separating them. DNA for the CDR3: TGTGCCAGCAGCCGGATAAGGGCAGGGAACGATTCACCCCTCCACTTT. Its protein product is CASSRIRAGNDSPLHF.

The J gene is TRBJ2-5, the V gene TRBV30, with a weak D call TRBD2 (5 bases). CDR3 length: 14 residues. Germline CDR1 reads GTSNPN; CDR2 reads SVGIG (reference sequence). Between the trimmed V and J ends, which lost 8 bases and 4 bases, there was a span of 20 bases. The CDR3 bases are TGTGCCATAGACCGGGCCCCCGGAGGAGAGACCCAGTACTTC. Translated: CAIDRAPGGETQYF. The full variable domain, rest sourced from reference TRBV30 and TRBJ2-5, is SQTIHQWPATLVQPVGSPLSLECTVEGTSNPNLYWYRQAAGRGLQLLFYSVGIGQISSEVPQNLSASRPQDRQFILSSKKLLLSDSGFYLCAIDRAPGGETQYFGPGTRLLVL.

This clone was seen more than once but under ten times. The J gene is TRBJ2-3, the V gene TRBV9; D gene uncertain. Germline CDR1 is SGDLS and CDR2 is YYNGEE. The CDR3 has 13 residues. Trimming left V 0 bases short and J 6 bases short, with 8 bases between. The chain's CDR3 is CASSVDPGDTQYF. The CDR3 bases are TGTGCCAGCAGCGTAGACCCCGGGGATACGCAGTATTTT.

This chain uses TRBV7-9 with TRBJ2-1; TRBD2 is a possible D gene (6 bases). The CDR3 is made up of 12 amino acids. Trimming pared 3 bases from V and 9 bases from J, leaving 9 bases between. CDR1 and CDR2 from the germline V gene are SEHNR and FQNEAQ (reference sequence). CDR3 protein: CASSLVAAEQFF. The DNA for the CDR3 is TGTGCCAGCAGCTTGGTAGCGGCTGAGCAGTTCTTC. Together with reference TRBV7-9 and TRBJ2-1, the CDR3 gives the full variable domain: DTGVSQNPRHKITKRGQNVTFRCDPISEHNRLYWYRQTLGQGPEFLTYFQNEAQLEKSRLLSDRFSAERPKGSFSTLEIQRTEQGDSAMYLCASSLVAAEQFFGPGTRLTVL.

The chain links TRBV7-3 to TRBJ2-5, with D tentatively TRBD2 (6 bases). This CDR3 is 15 amino acids long. V was trimmed by 4 bases and J by 9 bases, leaving 21 bases between them. Per the germline V gene, CDR1 is SGHTA and CDR2 is FQGTGA. CDR3 in amino acids: CASSWEAEGLGAQYF. CDR3 DNA: TGTGCCAGCAGCTGGGAGGCGGAGGGGTTGGGGGCCCAGTACTTC.

This clone was seen a handful of times. The rearrangement joins TRBV28 to TRBJ2-2, with 13 positions matching TRBD2. Germline V gene lookup returns CDR1 MDHEN and CDR2 SYDVKM. This CDR3 has 15 residues. The junction had 2 bases not matched to a gene; V was cut back by 10 bases and J by 0 bases. The CDR3 here is CATGLAGANTGELFF. The CDR3 nucleotides read TGTGCCACCGGACTAGCGGGGGCGAACACCGGGGAGCTGTTTTTT.

This clone has only a few counts. The V gene is TRBV7-2, the J gene TRBJ2-1; 9 bases are shared with TRBD2. Germline CDR1 is SGHTA and CDR2 is FQGNSA. This CDR3 is built from 16 residues. V dropped 5 bases and J dropped 5; count of bases not matched to a gene: 10. CDR3 amino acids: CASSLSPAGGNNEQFF. CDR3 in DNA: TGTGCCAGCAGCCTTTCCCCAGCGGGAGGCAACAATGAGCAGTTCTTC.

The chain joins TRBV11-3 to TRBJ2-7; D perhaps matches TRBD2 (5 bases). Germline assignment: CDR1 SGHNT and CDR2 YENEEA. V was clipped by 1 base and J by 0 bases, with 7 bases between them. The CDR3 has 14 residues. CDR3 nucleotides: TGTGCCAGCAGCTTAGGAGGGAGCTCCTACGAGCAGTACTTC. Translating it yields CASSLGGSSYEQYF. Combining the CDR3 with reference TRBV11-3 and TRBJ2-7 gives the whole variable domain EAGVVQSPRYKIIEKKQPVAFWCNPISGHNTLYWYLQNLGQGPELLIRYENEEAVDDSQLPKDRFSAERLKGVDSTLKIQPAELGDSAVYLCASSLGGSSYEQYFGPGTRLTVT.

The chain links TRBV7-8 to TRBJ2-1, with 7 bases lining up with TRBD2. The CDR3 covers 16 residues. V lost 4 bases, J lost 7 bases, and 13 bases stayed unmatched. Germline CDR1 SGHVS, CDR2 FQNEAQ. The CDR3 nucleotides read TGTGCCAGCAGCTCCCATGGACGCGGGAGTTGGAATGAGCAGTTCTTC. This encodes CASSSHGRGSWNEQFF.

A few counts support this clone. The chain combines TRBV6-1 with TRBJ2-1, with a tentative D call TRBD2 (5 bases). The CDR3 length is 11 residues. Deletions cut 7 bases from V and 10 bases from J, with 11 bases between. Germline V gene sequence: CDR1 MNHNS, CDR2 SASEGT. The CDR3: CASTQTGEQFF. The CDR3 nucleotides read TGTGCCAGCACCCAAACGGGAGAGCAGTTCTTC.